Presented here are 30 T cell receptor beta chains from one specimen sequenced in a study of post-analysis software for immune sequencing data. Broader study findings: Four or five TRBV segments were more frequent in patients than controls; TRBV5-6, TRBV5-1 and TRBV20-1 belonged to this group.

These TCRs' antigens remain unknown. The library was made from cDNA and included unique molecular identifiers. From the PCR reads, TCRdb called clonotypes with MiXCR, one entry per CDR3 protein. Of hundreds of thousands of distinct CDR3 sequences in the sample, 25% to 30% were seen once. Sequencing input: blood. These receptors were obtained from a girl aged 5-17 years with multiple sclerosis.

CDR3 residues: CASSVRVPSPYNEQFF. The CDR3 region has the DNA TGTGCCAGCAGCGTTCGGGTACCGAGCCCCTACAATGAGCAGTTCTTC. The rearrangement links TRBV9 to TRBJ2-1; no firm D call. Germline V gene data show CDR1 as SGDLS and CDR2 as YYNGEE. The CDR3 length is 16 residues. The ends were cut back, 2 bases at V and 2 bases at J, with 14 bases in the middle.

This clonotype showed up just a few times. CDR3: CASSRWDRDHSGNTIYF. The CDR3 DNA follows: TGTGCCAGCAGCCGCTGGGACCGCGACCACTCTGGAAACACCATATATTTT. This chain joins TRBV9 and TRBJ1-3; weak D call: TRBD1 (5 bases). The V gene lost 4 bases and the J gene lost 0 bases, with 17 bases spanning the gap. The V gene's germline CDR1 is SGDLS and CDR2 YYNGEE. The CDR3 length is 17 residues.

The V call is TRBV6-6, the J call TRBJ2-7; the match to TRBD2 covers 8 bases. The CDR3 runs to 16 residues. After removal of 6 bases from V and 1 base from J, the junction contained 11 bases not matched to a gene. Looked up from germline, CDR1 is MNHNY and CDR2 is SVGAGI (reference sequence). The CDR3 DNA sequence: TGTGCCAGCAGGAACCCCCGGGAGGGCAGTTCCTACGAGCAGTACTTC. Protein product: CASRNPREGSSYEQYF.

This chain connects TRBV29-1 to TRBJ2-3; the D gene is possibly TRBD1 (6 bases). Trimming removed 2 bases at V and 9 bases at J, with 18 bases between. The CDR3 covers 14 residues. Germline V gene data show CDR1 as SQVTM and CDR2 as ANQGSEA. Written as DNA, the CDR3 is TGCAGCGTTGAACCCCGGACAGTTTTGGACACGCAGTATTTT. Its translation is CSVEPRTVLDTQYF.

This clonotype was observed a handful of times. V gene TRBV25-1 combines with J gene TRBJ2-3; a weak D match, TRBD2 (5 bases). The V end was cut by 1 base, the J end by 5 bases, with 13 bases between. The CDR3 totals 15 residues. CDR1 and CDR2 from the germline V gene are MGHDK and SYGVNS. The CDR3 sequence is CASSEWVLGEDTQYF. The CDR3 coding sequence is TGTGCCAGCAGTGAATGGGTCTTGGGAGAAGATACGCAGTATTTT.

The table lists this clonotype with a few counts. CDR3 region: CASSFQAPREEQFF. CDR3 coding DNA: TGTGCCAGCAGCTTTCAGGCCCCGCGGGAGGAGCAGTTCTTC. The chain couples TRBV7-2 to TRBJ2-1, with 7 bases lining up with TRBD2. This CDR3 comprises 14 residues. From germline, CDR1 is SGHTA and CDR2 FQGNSA. V trimming: 3 bases; J trimming: 10 bases; junction bases outside the gene matches: 9.

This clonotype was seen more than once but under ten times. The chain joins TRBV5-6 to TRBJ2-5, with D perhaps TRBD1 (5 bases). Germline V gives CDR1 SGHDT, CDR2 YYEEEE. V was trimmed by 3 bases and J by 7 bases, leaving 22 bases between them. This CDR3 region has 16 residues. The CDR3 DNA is TGTGCCAGCAGCTCCTCCCAGCAGGGTATTTCGGGGACCCAGTACTTC. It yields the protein CASSSSQQGISGTQYF.

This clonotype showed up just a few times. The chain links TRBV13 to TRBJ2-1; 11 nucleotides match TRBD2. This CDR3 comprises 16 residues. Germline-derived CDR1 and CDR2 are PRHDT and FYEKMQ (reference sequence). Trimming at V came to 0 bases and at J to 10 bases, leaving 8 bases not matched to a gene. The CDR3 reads CASSLGALAGVVEQFF. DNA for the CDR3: TGTGCCAGCAGCTTAGGGGCACTAGCGGGAGTGGTAGAGCAGTTCTTC.

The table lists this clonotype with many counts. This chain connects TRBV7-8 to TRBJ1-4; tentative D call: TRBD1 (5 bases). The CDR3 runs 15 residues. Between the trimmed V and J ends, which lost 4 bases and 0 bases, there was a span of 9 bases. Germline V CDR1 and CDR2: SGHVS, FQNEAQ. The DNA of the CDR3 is TGTGCCAGCAGCTCGACAGATGCAACTAATGAAAAACTGTTTTTT. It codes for CASSSTDATNEKLFF.

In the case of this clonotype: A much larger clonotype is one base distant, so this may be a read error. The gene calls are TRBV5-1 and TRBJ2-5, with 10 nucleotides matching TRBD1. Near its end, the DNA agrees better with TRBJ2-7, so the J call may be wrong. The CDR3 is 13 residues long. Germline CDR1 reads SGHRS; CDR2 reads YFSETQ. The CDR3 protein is CASKPGQGLEQYF. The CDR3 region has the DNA TGCGCCAGCAAACCGGGACAGGGGCTCGAGCAGTACTTC.

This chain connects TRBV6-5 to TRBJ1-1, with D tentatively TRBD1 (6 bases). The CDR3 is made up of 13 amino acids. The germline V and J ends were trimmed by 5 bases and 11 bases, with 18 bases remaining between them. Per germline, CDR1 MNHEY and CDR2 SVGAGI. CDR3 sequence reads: CASSPVYRAGAFF. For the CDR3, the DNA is TGTGCCAGCAGTCCCGTTTACAGGGCAGGCGCTTTCTTT.

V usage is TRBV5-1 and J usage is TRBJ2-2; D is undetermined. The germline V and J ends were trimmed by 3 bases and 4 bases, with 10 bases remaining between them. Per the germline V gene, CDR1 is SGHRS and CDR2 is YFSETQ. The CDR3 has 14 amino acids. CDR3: CASSWRWGTGELFF. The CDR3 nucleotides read TGCGCCAGCAGCTGGCGGTGGGGCACCGGGGAGCTGTTTTTT.

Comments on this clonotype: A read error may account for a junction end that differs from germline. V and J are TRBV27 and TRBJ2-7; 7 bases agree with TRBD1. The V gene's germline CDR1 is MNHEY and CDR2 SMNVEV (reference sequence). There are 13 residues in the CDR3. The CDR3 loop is CASTRQGSSEQYF. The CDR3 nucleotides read TGTGCCAGCACGCGACAGGGATCCTCCGAGCAGTACTTC.

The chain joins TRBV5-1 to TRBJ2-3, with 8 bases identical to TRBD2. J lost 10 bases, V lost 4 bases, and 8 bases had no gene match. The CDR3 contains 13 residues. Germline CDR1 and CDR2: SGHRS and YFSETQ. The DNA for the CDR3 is TGCGCCAGCAGCCCATCCGACGGGAGGGCGCAGTATTTT. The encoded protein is CASSPSDGRAQYF.

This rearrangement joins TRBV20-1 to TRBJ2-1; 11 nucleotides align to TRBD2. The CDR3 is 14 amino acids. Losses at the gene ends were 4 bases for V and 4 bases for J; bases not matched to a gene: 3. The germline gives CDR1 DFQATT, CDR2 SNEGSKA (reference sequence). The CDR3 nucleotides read TGCAGTGCTAAGACTAGCGGGATGTACAATGAGCAGTTCTTC. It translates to CSAKTSGMYNEQFF.

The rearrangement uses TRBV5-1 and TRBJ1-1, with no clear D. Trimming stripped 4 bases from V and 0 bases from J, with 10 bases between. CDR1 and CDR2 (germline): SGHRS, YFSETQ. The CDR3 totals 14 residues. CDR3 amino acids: CASSTIGLNTEAFF. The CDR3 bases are TGCGCCAGCAGCACAATCGGGTTGAACACTGAAGCTTTCTTT. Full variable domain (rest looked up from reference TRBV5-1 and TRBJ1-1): KAGVTQTPRYLIKTRGQQVTLSCSPISGHRSVSWYQQTPGQGLQFLFEYFSETQRNKGNFPGRFSGRQFSNSRSEMNVSTLELGDSALYLCASSTIGLNTEAFFGQGTRLTVV.

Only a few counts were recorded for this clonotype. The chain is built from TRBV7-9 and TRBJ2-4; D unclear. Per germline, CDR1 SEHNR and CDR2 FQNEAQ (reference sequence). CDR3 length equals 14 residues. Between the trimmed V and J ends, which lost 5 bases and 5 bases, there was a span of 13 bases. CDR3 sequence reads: CASSRMDGQNIQYF. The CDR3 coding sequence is TGTGCCAGCAGCCGGATGGACGGCCAAAACATTCAGTACTTC.

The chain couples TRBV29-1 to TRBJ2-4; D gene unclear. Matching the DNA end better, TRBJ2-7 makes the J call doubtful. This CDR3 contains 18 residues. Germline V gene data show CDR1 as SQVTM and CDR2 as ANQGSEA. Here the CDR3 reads CSVRWGAQGSTRWHEQYF. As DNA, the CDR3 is TGCAGCGTTAGGTGGGGTGCGCAAGGTTCGACAAGGTGGCACGAGCAGTACTTC.

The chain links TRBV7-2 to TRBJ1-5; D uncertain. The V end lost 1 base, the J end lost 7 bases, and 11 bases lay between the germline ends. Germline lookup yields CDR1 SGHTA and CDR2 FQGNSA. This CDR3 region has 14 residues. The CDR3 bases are TGTGCCAGCAGCTTAGTGTCGGATTACCAGCCCCAGCATTTT. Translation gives CASSLVSDYQPQHF.

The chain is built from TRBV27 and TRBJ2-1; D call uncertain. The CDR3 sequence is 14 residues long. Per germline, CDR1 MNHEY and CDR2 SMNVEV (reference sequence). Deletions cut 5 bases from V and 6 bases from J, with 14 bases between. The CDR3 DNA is TGTGCCAGCAGTACAAGGAATATGGTCAATGAGCAGTTCTTC. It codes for CASSTRNMVNEQFF.

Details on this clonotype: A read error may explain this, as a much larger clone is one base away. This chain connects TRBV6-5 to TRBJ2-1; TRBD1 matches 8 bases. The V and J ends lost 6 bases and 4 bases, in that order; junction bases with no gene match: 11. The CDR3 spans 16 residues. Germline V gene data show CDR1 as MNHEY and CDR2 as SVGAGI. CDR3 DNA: TGTGCCAGCAGCACGGAACAGGGGGGCTTATACAATGAGCAGTTCTTC. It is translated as CASSTEQGGLYNEQFF.

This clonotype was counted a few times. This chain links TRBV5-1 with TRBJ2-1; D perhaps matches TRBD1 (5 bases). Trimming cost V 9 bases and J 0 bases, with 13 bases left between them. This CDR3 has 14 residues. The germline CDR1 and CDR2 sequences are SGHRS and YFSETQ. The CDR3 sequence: CANLTVDSYNEQFF. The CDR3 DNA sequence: TGCGCCAACCTGACAGTTGACTCCTACAATGAGCAGTTCTTC.

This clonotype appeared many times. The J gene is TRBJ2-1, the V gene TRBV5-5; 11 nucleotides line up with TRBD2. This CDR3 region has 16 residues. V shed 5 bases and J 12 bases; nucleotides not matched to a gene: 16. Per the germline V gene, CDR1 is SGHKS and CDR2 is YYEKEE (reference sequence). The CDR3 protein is CASSRSSGGTYEGQFF. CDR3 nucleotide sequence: TGTGCCAGCAGTCGATCTAGCGGGGGGACCTACGAAGGGCAGTTCTTC.

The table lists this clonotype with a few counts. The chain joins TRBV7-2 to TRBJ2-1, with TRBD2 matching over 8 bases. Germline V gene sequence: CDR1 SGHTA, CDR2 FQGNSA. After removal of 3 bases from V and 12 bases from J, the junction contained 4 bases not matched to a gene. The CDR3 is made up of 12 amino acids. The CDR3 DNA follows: TGTGCCAGCAGCTTGGTGCGGGGGGCGCAGTTCTTC. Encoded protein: CASSLVRGAQFF. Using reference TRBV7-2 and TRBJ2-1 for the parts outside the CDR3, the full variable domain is GAGVSQSPSNKVTEKGKDVELRCDPISGHTALYWYRQSLGQGLEFLIYFQGNSAPDKSGLPSDRFSAERTGGSVSTLTIQRTQQEDSAVYLCASSLVRGAQFFGPGTRLTVL.

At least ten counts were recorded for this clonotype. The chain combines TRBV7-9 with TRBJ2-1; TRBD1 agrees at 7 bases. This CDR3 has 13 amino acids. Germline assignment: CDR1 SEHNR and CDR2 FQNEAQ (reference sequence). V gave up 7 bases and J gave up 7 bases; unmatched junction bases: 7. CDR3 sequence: CASNGQGENEQFF. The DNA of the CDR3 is TGTGCCAGCAACGGGCAGGGGGAGAATGAGCAGTTCTTC.

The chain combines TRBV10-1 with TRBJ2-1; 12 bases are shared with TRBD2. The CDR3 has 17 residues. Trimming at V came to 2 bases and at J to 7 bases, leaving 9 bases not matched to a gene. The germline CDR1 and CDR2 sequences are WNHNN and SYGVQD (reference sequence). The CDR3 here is CASSELLAGGNGNEQFF. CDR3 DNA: TGCGCCAGCAGTGAGCTTCTAGCGGGAGGGAACGGTAATGAGCAGTTCTTC.

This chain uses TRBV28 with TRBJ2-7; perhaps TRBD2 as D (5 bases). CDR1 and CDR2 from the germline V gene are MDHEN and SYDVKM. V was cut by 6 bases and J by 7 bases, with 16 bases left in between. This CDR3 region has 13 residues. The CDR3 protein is CASRVEVNNEQYF. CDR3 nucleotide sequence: TGTGCCAGCAGGGTGGAGGTCAACAATGAGCAGTACTTC.

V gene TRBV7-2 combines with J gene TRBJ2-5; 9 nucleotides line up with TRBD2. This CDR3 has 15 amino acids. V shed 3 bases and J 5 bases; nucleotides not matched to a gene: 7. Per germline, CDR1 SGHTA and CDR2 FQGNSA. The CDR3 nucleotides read TGTGCCAGCAGCTTTGATCGCGGGAGGGCGGAGACCCAGTACTTC. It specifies CASSFDRGRAETQYF.

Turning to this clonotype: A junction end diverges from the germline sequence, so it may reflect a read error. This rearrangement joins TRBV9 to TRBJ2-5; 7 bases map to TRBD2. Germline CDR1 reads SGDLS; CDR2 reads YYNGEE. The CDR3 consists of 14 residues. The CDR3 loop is CVSSGDGNQETQYF. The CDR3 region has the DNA TGTGTCAGCAGCGGGGACGGAAACCAAGAGACCCAGTACTTC. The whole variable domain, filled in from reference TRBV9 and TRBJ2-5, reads DSGVTQTPKHLITATGQRVTLRCSPRSGDLSVYWYQQSLDQGLQFLIQYYNGEERAKGNILERFSAQQFPDLHSELNLSSLELGDSALYFCVSSGDGNQETQYFGPGTRLLVL.

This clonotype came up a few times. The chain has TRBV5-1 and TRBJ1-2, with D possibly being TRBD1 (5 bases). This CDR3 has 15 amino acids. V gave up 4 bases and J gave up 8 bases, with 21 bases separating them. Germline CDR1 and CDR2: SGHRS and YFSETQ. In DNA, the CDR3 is TGCGCCAGCAGCCGCCGAGAGGGCTCCGGGGACGGCTACACCTTC. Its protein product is CASSRREGSGDGYTF.